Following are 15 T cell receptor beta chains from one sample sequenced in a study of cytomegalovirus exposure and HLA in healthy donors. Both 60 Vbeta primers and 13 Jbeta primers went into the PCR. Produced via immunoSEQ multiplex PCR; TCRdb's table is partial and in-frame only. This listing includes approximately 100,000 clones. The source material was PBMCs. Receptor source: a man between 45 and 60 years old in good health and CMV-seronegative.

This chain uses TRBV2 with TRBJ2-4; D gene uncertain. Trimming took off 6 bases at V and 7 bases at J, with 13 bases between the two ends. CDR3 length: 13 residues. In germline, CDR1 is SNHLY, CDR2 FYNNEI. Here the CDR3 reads CASSPSPSNIQYF. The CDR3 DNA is TGTGCCAGCAGCCCTTCTCCGTCGAACATTCAGTACTTC. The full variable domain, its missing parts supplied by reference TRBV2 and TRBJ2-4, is EPEVTQTPSHQVTQMGQEVILRCVPISNHLYFYWYRQILGQKVEFLVSFYNNEISEKSEIFDDQFSVERPDGSNFTLKIRSTKLEDSAMYFCASSPSPSNIQYFGAGTRLSVL.

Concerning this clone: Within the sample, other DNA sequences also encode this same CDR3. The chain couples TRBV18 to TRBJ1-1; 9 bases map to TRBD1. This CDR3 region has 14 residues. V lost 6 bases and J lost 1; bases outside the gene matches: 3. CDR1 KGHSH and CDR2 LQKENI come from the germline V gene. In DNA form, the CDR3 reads TGTGCCAGCTCCCTGGGACAGGGGAACACTGAAGCTTTCTTT. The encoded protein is CASSLGQGNTEAFF.

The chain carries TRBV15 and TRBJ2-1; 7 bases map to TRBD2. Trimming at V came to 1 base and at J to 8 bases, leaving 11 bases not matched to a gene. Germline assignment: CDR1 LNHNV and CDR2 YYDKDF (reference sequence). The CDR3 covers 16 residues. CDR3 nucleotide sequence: TGTGCCACCAGCAGAGCGTCGGTACTAGCGAACGATGAGCAGTTCTTC. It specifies CATSRASVLANDEQFF.

The CDR3 DNA follows: TGTGCCAGCAGCGCGAGATCAGGACTAGCGGGAACTACCTACAATGAGCAGTTCTTC. Its translation: CASSARSGLAGTTYNEQFF. The V gene is TRBV9, the J gene TRBJ2-1; TRBD2 matches 12 bases. V gave up 3 bases and J gave up 2 bases; unmatched junction bases: 12. This CDR3 is built from 19 residues. Looked up from germline, CDR1 is SGDLS and CDR2 is YYNGEE.

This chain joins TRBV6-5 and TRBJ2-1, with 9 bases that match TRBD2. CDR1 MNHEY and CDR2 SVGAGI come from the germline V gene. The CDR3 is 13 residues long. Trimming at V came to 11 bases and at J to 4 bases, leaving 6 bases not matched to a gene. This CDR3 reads CALGRGGYNEQFF. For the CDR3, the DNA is TGTGCCCTGGGGCGGGGGGGTTACAATGAGCAGTTCTTC.

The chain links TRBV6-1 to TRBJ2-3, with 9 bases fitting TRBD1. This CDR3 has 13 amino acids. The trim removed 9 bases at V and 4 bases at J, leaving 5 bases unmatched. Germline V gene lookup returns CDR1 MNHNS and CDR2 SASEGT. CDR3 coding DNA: TGTGCCAGTAACCGGGACAGGGCAGATACGCAGTATTTT. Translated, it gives CASNRDRADTQYF.

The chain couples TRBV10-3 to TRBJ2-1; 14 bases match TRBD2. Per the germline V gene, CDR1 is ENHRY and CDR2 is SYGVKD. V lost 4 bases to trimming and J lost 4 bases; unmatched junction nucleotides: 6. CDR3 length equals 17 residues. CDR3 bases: TGTGCCATCAGTGCGCCCGGGACTAGCGGGAGATACAATGAGCAGTTCTTC. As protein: CAISAPGTSGRYNEQFF.

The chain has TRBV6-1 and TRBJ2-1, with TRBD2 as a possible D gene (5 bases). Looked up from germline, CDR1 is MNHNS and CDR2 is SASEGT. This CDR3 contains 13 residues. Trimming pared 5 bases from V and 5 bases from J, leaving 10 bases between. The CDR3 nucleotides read TGTGCCAGCAGTCGGACTGGCAACAATGAGCAGTTCTTC. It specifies CASSRTGNNEQFF.

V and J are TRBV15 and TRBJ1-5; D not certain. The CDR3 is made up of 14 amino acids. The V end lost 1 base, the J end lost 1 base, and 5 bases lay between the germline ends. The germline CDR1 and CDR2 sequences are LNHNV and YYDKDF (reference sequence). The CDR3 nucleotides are TGTGCCACCAGCAGAGTCCCGAGCAATCAGCCCCAGCATTTT. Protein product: CATSRVPSNQPQHF.

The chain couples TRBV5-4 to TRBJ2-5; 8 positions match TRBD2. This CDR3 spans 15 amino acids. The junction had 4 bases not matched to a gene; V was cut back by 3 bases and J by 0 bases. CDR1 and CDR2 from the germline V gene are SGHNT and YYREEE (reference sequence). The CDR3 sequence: CASSSLAGNQETQYF. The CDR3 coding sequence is TGTGCCAGCAGCTCCTTAGCGGGGAACCAAGAGACCCAGTACTTC.

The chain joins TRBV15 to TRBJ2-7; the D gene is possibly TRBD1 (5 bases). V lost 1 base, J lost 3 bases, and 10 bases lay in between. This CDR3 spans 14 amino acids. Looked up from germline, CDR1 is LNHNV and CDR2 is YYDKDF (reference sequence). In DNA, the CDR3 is TGTGCCACCAGCAGAGCAGGGTCCCACTACGAGCAGTACTTC. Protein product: CATSRAGSHYEQYF.

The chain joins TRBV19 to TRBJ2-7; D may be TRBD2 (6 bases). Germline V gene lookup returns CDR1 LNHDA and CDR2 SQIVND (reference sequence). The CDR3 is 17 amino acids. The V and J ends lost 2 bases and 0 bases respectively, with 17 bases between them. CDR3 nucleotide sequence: TGTGCCAGTAGTATAACGGGCAGGACTAAGCTCTCCTACGAGCAGTACTTC. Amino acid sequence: CASSITGRTKLSYEQYF.

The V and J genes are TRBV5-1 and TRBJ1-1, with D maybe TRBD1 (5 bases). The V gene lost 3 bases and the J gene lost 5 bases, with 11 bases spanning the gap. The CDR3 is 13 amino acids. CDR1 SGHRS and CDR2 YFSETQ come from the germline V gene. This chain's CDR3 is CASSWRQWTEAFF. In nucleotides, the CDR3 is TGCGCCAGCAGCTGGAGACAGTGGACTGAAGCTTTCTTT.

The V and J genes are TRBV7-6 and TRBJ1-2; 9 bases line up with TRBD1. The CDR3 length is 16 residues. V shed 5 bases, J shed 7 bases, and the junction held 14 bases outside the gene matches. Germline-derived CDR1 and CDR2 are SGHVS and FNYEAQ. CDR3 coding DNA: TGTGCCAGCAGCCCTCAACCGGGACAGGGCAAGGGTGGCTACACCTTC. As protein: CASSPQPGQGKGGYTF.

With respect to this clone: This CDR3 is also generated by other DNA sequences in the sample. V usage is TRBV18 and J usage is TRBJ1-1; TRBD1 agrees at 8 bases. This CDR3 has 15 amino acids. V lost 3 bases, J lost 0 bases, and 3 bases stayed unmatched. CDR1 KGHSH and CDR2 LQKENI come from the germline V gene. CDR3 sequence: CASSPGTGLNTEAFF. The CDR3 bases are TGTGCCAGCTCACCGGGGACAGGTTTGAACACTGAAGCTTTCTTT.